Below, one T cell receptor beta chain is given with its context. Its antigen is still unknown. The data are from a study of regulatory T cells in long-lasting Graves disease. Study-wide points: Examination was confined to peripheral blood, excluding thyroid tissue. Possibly, accuracy suffered from the small sample size. Shared public clonotypes totalled a few thousand in persistent patients, compared with about a thousand in new patients.

Library construction for TCR beta used iRepertoire HTBI primers and Arm-PCR of CDR3 regions. TCRdb passed the multiplex PCR reads through MiXCR, listing each CDR3 protein once. The data contain about 400,000 distinct CDR3 sequences, less than 25% of them singletons. Described time point: persistent/refractory GD, antithyroid drugs over 5 years with positive TRAb. PBMC-derived RNA was used for the TCR library. Under American Thyroid Association guidelines, Graves' disease was diagnosed. The receptor's source is a female donor with Graves disease. The sequencing used peripheral blood mononuclear cells (PBMCs), collected when the disease was refractory, from a patient treated with antithyroid drugs.

This chain's CDR3 is CASSEGGGGITKNIQYF. CDR3 DNA: TGTGCCAGCAGTGAAGGGGGAGGGGGCATAACCAAAAACATTCAGTACTTC. The genes are TRBV6-2 or TRBV6-3 and TRBJ2-4; D tentatively reads TRBD1 or TRBD2 (7 bases each). Trimming shortened V by 5 bases and J by 2 bases, and 19 bases separated the two germline ends. The germline gives CDR1 MNHEY, CDR2 SVGEGT. The CDR3 contains 17 residues.